The rows below give T cell receptor beta chains drawn from one sample of a study of siplizumab effects on memory and regulatory T cells. Assay: immunoSEQ multiplex PCR; the TCRdb copy retains only in-frame clones and omits some. The data contain under 150,000 clones, roughly 94% of them singletons. The sample comprised non-Treg CD4+ T cells sorted from blood. The source of these receptors is a human donor in good health. Each CDR3 is given with its conserved first and last residue. The D gene is left open where the match is weak. Part of the rows lack a size; the others show once, few, many or a class for expanded clones.

v_call	clone_size	d_call	j_call	cdr3_nt	cdr3_aa
TRBV7-9	.	TRBD1	TRBJ1-6	TGTGCCAGCACAAGGGGACAGGATAATTCACCCCTCCACTTT	CASTRGQDNSPLHF
TRBV10-3	once	.	TRBJ1-1	TGTGCCATCAGTCAAGATCCAATGCCCCCTTTCTTT	CAISQDPMPPFF
TRBV7-4	.	.	TRBJ1-5	TGTGCCAGCAGCTCCCCCCAGCATTTT	CASSSPQHF
TRBV5-1	.	.	TRBJ1-1	TGCGCCAGCAGCTTGTCCGGAATCACTGAAGCTTTCTTT	CASSLSGITEAFF
TRBV5-1	once	.	TRBJ2-1	TGCGCCAGCAGCTTGTTCGGTATCTCCTACAATGAGCAGTTCTTC	CASSLFGISYNEQFF
TRBV25-1	.	.	TRBJ1-1	TGTGCCAGCAGTGTCACATTATCAGGGACTGAAGCTTTCTTT	CASSVTLSGTEAFF
TRBV19	.	.	TRBJ2-7	TGTGCCAGTAGTAAGGTGGACTTCTACGAGCAGTACTTC	CASSKVDFYEQYF
TRBV5-1	.	.	TRBJ2-5	TGCGCCAGCAGCTTGGAAGTCAGGGGAGGAGAGACCCAGTACTTC	CASSLEVRGGETQYF
TRBV5-6	.	TRBD1	TRBJ1-1	TGTGCCAGCAGCCCACGGACAGGTAGTGAAGCTTTCTTT	CASSPRTGSEAFF
TRBV28	.	.	TRBJ1-5	TGTGCCAGCAGTTCAACAGCAAATCAGCCCCAGCATTTT	CASSSTANQPQHF
TRBV4-2	.	.	TRBJ2-1	TGTGCCAGCAGCCAAGATTGGGGACCGAAGGCCTACAATGAGCAGTTCTTC	CASSQDWGPKAYNEQFF
TRBV6-5	.	.	TRBJ1-4	TGTGCCAGCAAGGGGCAAAATGAAAAACTGTTTTTT	CASKGQNEKLFF
TRBV5-4	.	TRBD1	TRBJ2-4	TGTGCCAGCAGCATGGGACAGATAGCCAAAAACATTCAGTACTTC	CASSMGQIAKNIQYF
TRBV6-5	.	.	TRBJ2-4	TGTGCCAGCAGCAGGGGCGATAACATTCAGTACTTC	CASSRGDNIQYF
TRBV2	.	.	TRBJ1-5	TGTGCCAGCAGTCCAACAGGGTCGAATCAGCCCCAGCATTTT	CASSPTGSNQPQHF
TRBV2	.	.	TRBJ2-3	TGTGCCAGCAGTGGTGGGCCAGATACGCAGTATTTT	CASSGGPDTQYF
TRBV7-2	.	.	TRBJ2-5	TGTGCCAGCAGCCCTCGGGGTTCCCCAGAGACCCAGTACTTC	CASSPRGSPETQYF
TRBV5-4	.	TRBD2	TRBJ2-5	TGTGCCAGCAGCTCGCCGACTAGCGGGCCTCAAGAGACCCAGTACTTC	CASSSPTSGPQETQYF
TRBV10-3	.	TRBD1	TRBJ1-6	TGTGCCATCTATGGGACAGGGCCCACTCCGACTCTCCACTTT	CAIYGTGPTPTLHF
TRBV6-6	.	.	TRBJ2-5	TGTGCCAGCAGACGGGACTCCTTGACGGAGCAAGAGACCCAGTACTTC	CASRRDSLTEQETQYF
TRBV7-9	.	.	TRBJ2-3	TGTGCCAGCAGCGGGTACGGGACAGATACGCAGTATTTT	CASSGYGTDTQYF
TRBV4-2	.	TRBD2	TRBJ2-2	TGTGCCAGCAGCCAAGGCGGCGGGGGGAACACCGGGGAGCTGTTTTTT	CASSQGGGGNTGELFF
TRBV6-1	once	TRBD2	TRBJ2-1	TGTGCCAGCCTTAGATCTAGCGGGATGTGGAATGAGCAGTTCTTC	CASLRSSGMWNEQFF
TRBV19	.	.	TRBJ1-1	TGTGCCAGTAGTATTAAGGGGCGTGGAATGAACACTGAAGCTTTCTTT	CASSIKGRGMNTEAFF
TRBV6-1	.	.	TRBJ1-5	TGTGCCAGCAGTGAAGGACAGGTCATTCAGCCCCAGCATTTT	CASSEGQVIQPQHF
TRBV25-1	.	TRBD2	TRBJ2-2	TGTGCCAGCAGTGAATATAAGACTAGCGGCAACACCGGGGAGCTGTTTTTT	CASSEYKTSGNTGELFF
TRBV5-1	.	TRBD1	TRBJ2-7	TGCGCCAGCAGCCCGGGACAGGAGTCCTACGAGCAGTACTTC	CASSPGQESYEQYF
TRBV2	.	TRBD1	TRBJ1-2	TGTGCCAGCAGACAACCGGGACAGGGAGGCTATGGCTACACCTTC	CASRQPGQGGYGYTF
TRBV5-1	.	.	TRBJ2-7	TGCGCCAGCAGTGACCCCGGACAGTTTAGCTCCTACGAGCAGTACTTC	CASSDPGQFSSYEQYF
TRBV10-3	.	TRBD1	TRBJ1-1	TGTGCCATCAAGAGGGACAGGTGGAACACTGAAGCTTTCTTT	CAIKRDRWNTEAFF
TRBV2	.	TRBD1	TRBJ2-7	TGTGCCAGCAGTGGCGGACAGGGGGGCACCTACGAGCAGTACTTC	CASSGGQGGTYEQYF
TRBV5-1	.	TRBD2	TRBJ2-7	TGCGCCAGCAGTTCACTCGCGGGGGGCTACGAGCAGTACTTC	CASSSLAGGYEQYF
TRBV2	.	.	TRBJ1-1	TGTGCCATGCCGGGACCGTCCAACACTGAAGCTTTCTTT	CAMPGPSNTEAFF
TRBV10-3	.	.	TRBJ1-1	TGTGCCATCAGTCAGGATTGGGTAGCTGAAGCTTTCTTT	CAISQDWVAEAFF
TRBV6-1	.	.	TRBJ2-7	TGTGCCAGCAGTGAACTTGATAAGGCAGGGCGAAGGGAGCAGTACTTC	CASSELDKAGRREQYF
TRBV13	.	TRBD2	TRBJ2-3	TGTGCCAGCAGCTTCGCCGGGGGGAGCACAGATACGCAGTATTTT	CASSFAGGSTDTQYF
TRBV2	.	.	TRBJ2-7	TGTGCCTCTAGGACCAGCTCCTACGAGCAGTACTTC	CASRTSSYEQYF
TRBV7-8	.	.	TRBJ2-7	TGTGCCAGCAGCTTAGGGTCCGTTCGTCACGAGCAGTACTTC	CASSLGSVRHEQYF
TRBV6-1	.	.	TRBJ1-6	TGTGCCAGCATAAGAGTAAATAATTCACCCCTCCACTTT	CASIRVNNSPLHF
TRBV6-5	once	.	TRBJ2-4	TGTGCCAGCAAGCGCGGAGCCAAAAACATTCAGTACTTC	CASKRGAKNIQYF
TRBV2	once	.	TRBJ2-1	TGTGCCAGCAGTGTTTCAAGGGGATCTGGCAATGAGCAGTTCTTC	CASSVSRGSGNEQFF
TRBV6-5	.	.	TRBJ1-6	TGTGCCAGCAGTGAAGTGCCGGGAAATTCACCCCTCCACTTT	CASSEVPGNSPLHF
TRBV5-1	once	TRBD1	TRBJ2-5	TGCGCCAGCAGCCCCGACAGGGGAAGCCAAGAGACCCAGTACTTC	CASSPDRGSQETQYF
TRBV7-2	.	.	TRBJ2-7	TGTGCCAGCACCGAGGTATTAGGGGGAGGCTCCTACGAGCAGTACTTC	CASTEVLGGGSYEQYF
TRBV25-1	.	TRBD2	TRBJ2-2	TGTGCCAGCAGTGAAACTAACGGGGGGACGGCCGGGGAGCTGTTTTTT	CASSETNGGTAGELFF
TRBV11-2	.	.	TRBJ1-3	TGTGCCAGCAGCCCCGGGCCGGGGCCTGGAAACACCATATATTTT	CASSPGPGPGNTIYF
TRBV5-4	.	TRBD2	TRBJ2-3	TGTGCCAGCAGCTGGGCGGGGGTCACAGATACGCAGTATTTT	CASSWAGVTDTQYF